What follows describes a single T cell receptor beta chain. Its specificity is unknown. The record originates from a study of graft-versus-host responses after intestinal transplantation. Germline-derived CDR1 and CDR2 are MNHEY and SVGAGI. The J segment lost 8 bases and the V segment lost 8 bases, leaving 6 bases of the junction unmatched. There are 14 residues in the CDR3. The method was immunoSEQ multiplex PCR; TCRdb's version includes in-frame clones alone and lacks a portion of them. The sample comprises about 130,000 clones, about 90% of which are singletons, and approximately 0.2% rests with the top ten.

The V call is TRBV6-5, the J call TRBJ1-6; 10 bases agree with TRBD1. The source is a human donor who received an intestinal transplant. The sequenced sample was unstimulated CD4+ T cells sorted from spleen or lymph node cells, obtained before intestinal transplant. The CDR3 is CASGIGQGDSPLHF. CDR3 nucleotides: TGTGCCAGCGGGATAGGACAGGGGGATTCACCCCTCCACTTT.